This T cell receptor (beta chain) is from a study of T cells in women clearing cervical HPV infection. About the study: For cases, blood was sampled a median 149 days after lesion detection, interquartile range roughly 80 to 230 days.

TCRdb's table, derived via immunoSEQ multiplex PCR, lists solely in-frame clones and lacks some. The listing contains roughly 30,000 clones. On this clone: Antigen: not known. Sequencing ends 3 residues short of the CDR3 end; the germline J gene provides the rest.

Unmatched junction bases numbered 5, after V lost 1 base and J lost 0 bases. Looked up from germline, CDR1 is SGHNT and CDR2 is YYREEE (reference sequence). The CDR3 is 16 amino acids. Overall study findings and caveats: CIN3+ cases had significantly higher TCR repertoire richness than controls, but evenness did not differ.

Sequencing used blood buffy coat. This sequence was found in a woman aged 18-69 years with a cervical HPV16 infection that either progressed to CIN3+ or cleared (not recorded which). The rearrangement joins TRBV5-4 to TRBJ2-3; 7 bases map to TRBD2. The covered CDR3 bases are TGTGCCAGCAGCTTGTACGTTAGCGGGAGCACAGATACG. This translates into CASSLYVSGSTDT. The entire CDR3 sequence reads CASSLYVSGSTDTQYF.